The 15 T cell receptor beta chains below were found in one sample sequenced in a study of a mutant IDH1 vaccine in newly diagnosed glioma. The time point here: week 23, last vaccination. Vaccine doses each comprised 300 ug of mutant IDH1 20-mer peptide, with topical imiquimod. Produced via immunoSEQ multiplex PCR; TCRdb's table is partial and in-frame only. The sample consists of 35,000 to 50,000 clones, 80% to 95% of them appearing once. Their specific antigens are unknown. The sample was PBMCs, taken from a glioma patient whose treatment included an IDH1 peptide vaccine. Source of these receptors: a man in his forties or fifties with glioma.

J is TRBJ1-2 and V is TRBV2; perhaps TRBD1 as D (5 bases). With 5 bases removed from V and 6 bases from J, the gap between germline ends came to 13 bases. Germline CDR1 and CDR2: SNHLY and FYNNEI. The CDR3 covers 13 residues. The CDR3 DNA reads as TGTGCCAGCAGTTTTGACAGCAGGGATGGCTACACCTTC. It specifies CASSFDSRDGYTF.

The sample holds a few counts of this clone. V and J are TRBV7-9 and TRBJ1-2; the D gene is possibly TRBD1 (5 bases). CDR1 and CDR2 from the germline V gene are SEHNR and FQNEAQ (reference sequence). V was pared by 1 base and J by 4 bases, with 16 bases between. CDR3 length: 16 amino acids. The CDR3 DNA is TGTGCCAGCAGCTTAGGGGGTGCGGGACCAAGCTATGGCTACACCTTC. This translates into CASSLGGAGPSYGYTF.

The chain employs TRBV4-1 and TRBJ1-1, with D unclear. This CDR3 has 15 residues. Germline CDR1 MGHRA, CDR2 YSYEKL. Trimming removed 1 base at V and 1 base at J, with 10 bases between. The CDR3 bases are TGCGCCAGCAGCCAAGGCACGGGTGGGAACACTGAAGCTTTCTTT. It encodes CASSQGTGGNTEAFF.

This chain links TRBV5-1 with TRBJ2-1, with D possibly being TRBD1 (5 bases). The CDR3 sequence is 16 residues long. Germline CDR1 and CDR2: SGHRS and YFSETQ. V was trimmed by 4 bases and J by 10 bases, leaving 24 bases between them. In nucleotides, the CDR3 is TGCGCCAGCAGCCGTGGGGCTGCTAGGACAACGAGGGAGCAGTTCTTC. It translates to CASSRGAARTTREQFF. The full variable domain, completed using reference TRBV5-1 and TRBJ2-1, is KAGVTQTPRYLIKTRGQQVTLSCSPISGHRSVSWYQQTPGQGLQFLFEYFSETQRNKGNFPGRFSGRQFSNSRSEMNVSTLELGDSALYLCASSRGAARTTREQFFGPGTRLTVL.

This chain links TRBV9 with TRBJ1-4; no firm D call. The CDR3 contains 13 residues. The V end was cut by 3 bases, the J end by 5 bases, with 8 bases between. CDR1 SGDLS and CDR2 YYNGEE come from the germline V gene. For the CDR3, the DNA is TGTGCCAGCAGCGACCTTGAAAATGAAAAACTGTTTTTT. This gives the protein CASSDLENEKLFF.

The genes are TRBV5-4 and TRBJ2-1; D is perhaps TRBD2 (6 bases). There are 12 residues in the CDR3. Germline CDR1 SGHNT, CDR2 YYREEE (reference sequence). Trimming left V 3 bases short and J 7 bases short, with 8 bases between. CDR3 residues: CASSSGDNEQFF. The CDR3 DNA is TGTGCCAGCAGCTCGGGGGATAATGAGCAGTTCTTC.

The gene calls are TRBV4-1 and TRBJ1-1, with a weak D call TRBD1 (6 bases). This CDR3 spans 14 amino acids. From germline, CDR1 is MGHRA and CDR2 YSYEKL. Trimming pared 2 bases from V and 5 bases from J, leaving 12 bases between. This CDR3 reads CASSQLDRFTEAFF. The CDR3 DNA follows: TGCGCCAGCAGCCAACTGGACAGATTTACTGAAGCTTTCTTT.

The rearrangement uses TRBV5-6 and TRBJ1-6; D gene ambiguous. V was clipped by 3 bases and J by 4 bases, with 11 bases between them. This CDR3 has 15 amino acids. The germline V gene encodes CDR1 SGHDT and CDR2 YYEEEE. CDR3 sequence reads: CASSSSQVYNSPLHF. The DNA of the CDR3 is TGTGCCAGCAGCTCATCTCAGGTTTATAATTCACCCCTCCACTTT.

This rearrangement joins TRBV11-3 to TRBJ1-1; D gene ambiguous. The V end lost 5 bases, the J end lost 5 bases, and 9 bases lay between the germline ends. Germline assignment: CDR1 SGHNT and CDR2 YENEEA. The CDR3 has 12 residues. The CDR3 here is CASSRSGTEAFF. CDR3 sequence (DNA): TGTGCCAGCAGCCGGAGTGGTACTGAAGCTTTCTTT.

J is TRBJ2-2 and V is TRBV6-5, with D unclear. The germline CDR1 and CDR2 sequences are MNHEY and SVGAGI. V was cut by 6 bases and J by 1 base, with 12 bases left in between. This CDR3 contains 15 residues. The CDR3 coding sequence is TGTGCCAGCAGCTCCTGGACCGGGAACACCGGGGAGCTGTTTTTT. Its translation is CASSSWTGNTGELFF.

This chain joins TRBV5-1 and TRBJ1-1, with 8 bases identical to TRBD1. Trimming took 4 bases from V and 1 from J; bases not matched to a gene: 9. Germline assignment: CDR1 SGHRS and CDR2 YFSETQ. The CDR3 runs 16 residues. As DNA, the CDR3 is TGCGCCAGCAGCCGAGAACCGGACAGGGCGAACACTGAAGCTTTCTTT. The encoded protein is CASSREPDRANTEAFF.

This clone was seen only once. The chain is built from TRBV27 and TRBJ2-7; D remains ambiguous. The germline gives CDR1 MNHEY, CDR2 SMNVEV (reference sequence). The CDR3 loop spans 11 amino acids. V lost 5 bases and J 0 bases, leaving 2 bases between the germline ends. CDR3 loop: CASSGSYEQYF. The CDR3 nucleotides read TGTGCCAGCAGTGGCTCCTACGAGCAGTACTTC.

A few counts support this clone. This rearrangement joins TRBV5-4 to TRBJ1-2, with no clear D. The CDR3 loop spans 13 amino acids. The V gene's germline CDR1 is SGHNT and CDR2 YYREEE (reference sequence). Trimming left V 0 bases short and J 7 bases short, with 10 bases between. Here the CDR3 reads CASSLVAGGGYTF. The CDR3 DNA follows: TGTGCCAGCAGCTTGGTTGCAGGTGGTGGCTACACCTTC. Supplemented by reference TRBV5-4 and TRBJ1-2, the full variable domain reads ETGVTQSPTHLIKTRGQQVTLRCSSQSGHNTVSWYQQALGQGPQFIFQYYREEENGRGNFPPRFSGLQFPNYSSELNVNALELDDSALYLCASSLVAGGGYTFGSGTRLTVV.

The chain's CDR3 is CASSQAVSFSYEQYF. CDR3 sequence (DNA): TGTGCCAGCAGCCAAGCTGTCTCGTTCTCCTACGAGCAGTACTTC. The chain couples TRBV14 to TRBJ2-7; D call uncertain. Germline CDR1 SGHDN, CDR2 FVKESK. This CDR3 is built from 15 residues. Trimming removed 1 base from V and 0 bases from J, with 10 bases in between.

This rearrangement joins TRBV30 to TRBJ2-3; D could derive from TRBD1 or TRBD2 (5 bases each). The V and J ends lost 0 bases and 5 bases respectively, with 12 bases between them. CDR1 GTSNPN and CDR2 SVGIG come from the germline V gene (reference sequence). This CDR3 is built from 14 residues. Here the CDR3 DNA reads TGTGCCTGGAGTGTAGTTGGGGGTCAAGATACGCAGTATTTT. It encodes CAWSVVGGQDTQYF.